Listed below are T cell receptor beta chains from one sample, sequenced in a study of cytomegalovirus exposure and HLA in healthy donors. Sequenced by immunoSEQ multiplex PCR; TCRdb stores in-frame clones only, minus some. The sample holds 160,000 or so clones, 84% seen once. Sequenced: PBMCs. These receptors came from a man younger than 30 in good health and CMV-seronegative. Both conserved end residues are part of each CDR3. A D gene is named only where the DNA matches it firmly.

cdr3_aa	v_call	j_call	d_call
CSVQGTSGGPSYNEQFF	TRBV29-1	TRBJ2-1	TRBD2
CASSDLAATISSPLHF	TRBV25-1	TRBJ1-6	-
CASSRRTRGPEAFF	TRBV5-6	TRBJ1-1	TRBD1
CASSQVTNRVDTEAFF	TRBV4-1	TRBJ1-1	-
CASSYTGFEAFF	TRBV7-9	TRBJ1-1	-
CASSMTSGRETQYF	TRBV2	TRBJ2-5	TRBD2
CASSGGLTGTSNYNEQFF	TRBV25-1	TRBJ2-1	-
CSVDPRQGGAEAFF	TRBV29-1	TRBJ1-1	TRBD1
CASSVARSEGSYNEQFF	TRBV9	TRBJ2-1	-
CASSQGYSGNQPQHF	TRBV4-1	TRBJ1-5	-
CASRQGGSSYNEQFF	TRBV27	TRBJ2-1	TRBD1
CSVPWGLAGDYGNEQFF	TRBV29-1	TRBJ2-1	TRBD2
CASFPRGLSYGYTF	TRBV28	TRBJ1-2	-
CASSFLAGGGNEQFF	TRBV27	TRBJ2-1	TRBD2
CASRGGLGAADTQYF	TRBV28	TRBJ2-3	-
CASSPEAGAAYEQYF	TRBV19	TRBJ2-7	-
CASSRAGQTYEQYF	TRBV5-4	TRBJ2-7	-
CASSPRGNSPLHF	TRBV27	TRBJ1-6	-
CATSRDRGGYGYTF	TRBV15	TRBJ1-2	-
CASSPLAGAITRTDTQYF	TRBV9	TRBJ2-3	TRBD2
CASSYSLSGAGYTF	TRBV6-5	TRBJ1-2	-
CASSLLGGEAFF	TRBV5-1	TRBJ1-1	-
CASSPRTGMMKNF	TRBV19	TRBJ1-3	TRBD1
CASSGRRDIQETQYF	TRBV7-9	TRBJ2-5	-
CASSPDSRTGNTIYF	TRBV18	TRBJ1-3	-
CATSSWDRGLLETQYF	TRBV15	TRBJ2-5	-
CASSMGLWAQHF	TRBV19	TRBJ1-5	-
CSVGGGDGNYGYTF	TRBV29-1	TRBJ1-2	TRBD1
CASSLWGGMNTEAFF	TRBV28	TRBJ1-1	-
CASSIHRGQPYEQYF	TRBV7-9	TRBJ2-7	TRBD1
CASGRGRGQPQHF	TRBV11-2	TRBJ1-5	-
CASSLDQGGDTEAFF	TRBV7-9	TRBJ1-1	-
CASSLNRGGELFF	TRBV14	TRBJ2-2	TRBD1
CASSPGSGANVLTF	TRBV7-3	TRBJ2-6	-
CSALRNTEAFF	TRBV20-1	TRBJ1-1	-
CASSSTGQSYNEQFF	TRBV7-2	TRBJ2-1	TRBD1
CASSFERQGQYNEQFF	TRBV5-4	TRBJ2-1	TRBD1
CASRKGGTGNTIYF	TRBV6-5	TRBJ1-3	-
CASRRGGQGGNQPQHF	TRBV2	TRBJ1-5	TRBD1
CASSQAPPGSGTEAFF	TRBV4-3	TRBJ1-1	-
CASRGGGEAFF	TRBV5-1	TRBJ1-1	-
CASSQDQGRATEAFF	TRBV4-3	TRBJ1-1	-
CSVSPGDRATYNEQFF	TRBV29-1	TRBJ2-1	TRBD1
CASSIARGTIANYGYTF	TRBV19	TRBJ1-2	-
CASSTNPSGRDEQYF	TRBV27	TRBJ2-7	TRBD2
CASSPPGGGNEQFF	TRBV14	TRBJ2-1	TRBD2
CASSLGGSPHEQYF	TRBV27	TRBJ2-7	-
CASSLGAREKQYF	TRBV5-5	TRBJ2-4	-